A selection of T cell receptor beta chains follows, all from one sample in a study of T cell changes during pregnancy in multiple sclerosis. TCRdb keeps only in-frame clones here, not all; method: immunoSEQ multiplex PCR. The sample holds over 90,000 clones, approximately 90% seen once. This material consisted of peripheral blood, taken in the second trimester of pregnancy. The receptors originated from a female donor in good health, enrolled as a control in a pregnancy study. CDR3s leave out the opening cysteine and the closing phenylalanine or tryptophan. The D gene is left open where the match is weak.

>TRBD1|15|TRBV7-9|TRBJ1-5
ASSSNLDRGYNQPQH
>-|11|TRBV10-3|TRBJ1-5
AISDRSNQPQH
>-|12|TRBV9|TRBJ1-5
ASAKGGSRQPQH
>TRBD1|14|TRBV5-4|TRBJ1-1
ASSARRQGGNTEAF
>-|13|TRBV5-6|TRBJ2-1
ASSLFATSYNEQF
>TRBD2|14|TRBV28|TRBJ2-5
ASSFGLAGTQETQY
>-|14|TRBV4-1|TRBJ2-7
ASSQRTYERPYEQY
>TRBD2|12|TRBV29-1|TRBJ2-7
SVKMGLVTSEQY
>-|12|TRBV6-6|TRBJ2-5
ASSWSGGLETQY
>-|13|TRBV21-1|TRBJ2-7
ASSKVGEKAYEQY
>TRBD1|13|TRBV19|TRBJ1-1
ASRDRGNTPSEAF
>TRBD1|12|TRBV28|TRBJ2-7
ASSLWDSPREQY
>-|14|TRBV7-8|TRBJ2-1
ASSSYTGIRYNEQF
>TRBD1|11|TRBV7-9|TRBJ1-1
ASSFEQGAEAF
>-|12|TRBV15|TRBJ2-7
ATSKGDPTYEQY
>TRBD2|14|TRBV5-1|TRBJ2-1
ASSLAVGLAVVGQF
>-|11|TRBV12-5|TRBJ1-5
ASGLQGNQPQH
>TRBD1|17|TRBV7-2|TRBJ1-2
ASSLEDRSFTILNYGYT
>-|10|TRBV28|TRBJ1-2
ASSSGIYGYT
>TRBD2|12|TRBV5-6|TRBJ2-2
ASSFMGGAGELF
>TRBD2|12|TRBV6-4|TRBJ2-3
ASSRGGPSDTQY
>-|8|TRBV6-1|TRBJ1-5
ASGAGTQH
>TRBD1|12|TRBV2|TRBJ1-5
ASRGQYSNQPQH
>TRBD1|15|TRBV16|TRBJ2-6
ASSQAGGRAGANVLT
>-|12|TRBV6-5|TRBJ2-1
ASRETGGNNEQF
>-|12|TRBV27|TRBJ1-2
ASSLTGPSYGYT
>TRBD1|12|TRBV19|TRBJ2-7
ASTPGTGVYEQY
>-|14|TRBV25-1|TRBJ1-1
ASRGVGSRVKTEAF
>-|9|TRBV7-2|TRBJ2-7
ASSPSREQY
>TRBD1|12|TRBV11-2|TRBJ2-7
ASSAGTGHYEQY
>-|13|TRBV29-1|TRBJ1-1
SVGNNRAQGTEAF
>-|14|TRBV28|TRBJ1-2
ASSRPTGGSNYGYT
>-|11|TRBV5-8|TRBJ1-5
ASSPGGVGPQH
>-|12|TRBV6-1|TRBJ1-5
ASSALEFNQPQH
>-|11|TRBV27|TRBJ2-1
ASGSQSYNEQF
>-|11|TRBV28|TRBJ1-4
ASSLPANEKLF
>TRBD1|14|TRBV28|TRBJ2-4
ASSLPGGASQNIQY
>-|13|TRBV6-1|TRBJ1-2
ASSGRQAPQLGYT
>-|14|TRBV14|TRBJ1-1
ASSQSLSLMNTEAF
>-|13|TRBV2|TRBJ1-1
ASSDQGFVNTEAF
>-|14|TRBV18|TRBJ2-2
ASSTSGTPNTGELF
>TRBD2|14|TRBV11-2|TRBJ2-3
ASSLDLAGGLDTQY
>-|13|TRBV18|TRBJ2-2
ASSPRDWNTGELF
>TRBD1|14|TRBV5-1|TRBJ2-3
ASSLAGQGSTDTQY
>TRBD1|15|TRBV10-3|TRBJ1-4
AISREATGLTNEKLF
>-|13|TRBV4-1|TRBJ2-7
ASSQVFDEVKAVY
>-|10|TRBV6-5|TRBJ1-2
ASSSMNYGYT
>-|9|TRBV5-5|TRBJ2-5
ASSSRETQY
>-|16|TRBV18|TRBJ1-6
ASSPLPTLDSYNSPLH
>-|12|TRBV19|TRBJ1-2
ASSILGGAYGYT
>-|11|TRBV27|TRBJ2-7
ASSLDYSYEQY
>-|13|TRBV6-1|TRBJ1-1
ASSAVPSENTEAF
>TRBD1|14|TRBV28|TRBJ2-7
ASSTGGWLAEYEQY
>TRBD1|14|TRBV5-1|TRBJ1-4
ASRTGTGGEGEKLF